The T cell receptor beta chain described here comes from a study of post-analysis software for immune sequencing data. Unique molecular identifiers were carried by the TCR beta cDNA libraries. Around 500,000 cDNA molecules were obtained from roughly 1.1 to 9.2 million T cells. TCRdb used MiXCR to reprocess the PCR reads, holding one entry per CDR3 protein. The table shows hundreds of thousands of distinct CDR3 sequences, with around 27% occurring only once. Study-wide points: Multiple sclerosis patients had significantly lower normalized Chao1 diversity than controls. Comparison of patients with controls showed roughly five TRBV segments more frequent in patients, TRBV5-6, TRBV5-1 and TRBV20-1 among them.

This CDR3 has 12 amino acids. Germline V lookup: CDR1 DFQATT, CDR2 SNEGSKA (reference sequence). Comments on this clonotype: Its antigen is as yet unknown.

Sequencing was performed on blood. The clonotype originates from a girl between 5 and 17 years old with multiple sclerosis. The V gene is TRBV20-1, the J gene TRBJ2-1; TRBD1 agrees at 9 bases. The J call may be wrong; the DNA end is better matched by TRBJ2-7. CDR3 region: CSARRTGVEQYF. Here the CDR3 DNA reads TGCAGTGCTAGGAGGACAGGGGTCGAGCAGTACTTC.